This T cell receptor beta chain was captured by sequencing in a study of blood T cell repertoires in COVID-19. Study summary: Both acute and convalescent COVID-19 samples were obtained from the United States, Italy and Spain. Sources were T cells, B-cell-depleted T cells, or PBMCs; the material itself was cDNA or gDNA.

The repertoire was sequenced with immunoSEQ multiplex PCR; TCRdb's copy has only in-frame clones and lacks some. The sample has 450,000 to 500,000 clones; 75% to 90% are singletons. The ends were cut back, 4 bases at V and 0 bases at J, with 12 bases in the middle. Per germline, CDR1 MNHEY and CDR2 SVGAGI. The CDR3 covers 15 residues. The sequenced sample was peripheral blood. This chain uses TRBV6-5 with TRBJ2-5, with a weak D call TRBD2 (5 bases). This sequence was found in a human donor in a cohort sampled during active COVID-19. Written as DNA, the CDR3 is TGTGCCAGCAGTTGGACGGGAACGTACCAAGAGACCCAGTACTTC. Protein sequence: CASSWTGTYQETQYF.